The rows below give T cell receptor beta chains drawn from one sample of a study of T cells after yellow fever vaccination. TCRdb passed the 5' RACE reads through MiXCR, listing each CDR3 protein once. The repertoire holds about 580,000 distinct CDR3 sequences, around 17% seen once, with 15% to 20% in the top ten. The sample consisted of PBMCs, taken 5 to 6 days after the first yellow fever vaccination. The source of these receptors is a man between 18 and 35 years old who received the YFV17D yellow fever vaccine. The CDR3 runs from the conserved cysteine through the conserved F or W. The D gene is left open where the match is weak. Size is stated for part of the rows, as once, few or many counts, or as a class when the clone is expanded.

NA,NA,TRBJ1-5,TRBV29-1,CSVVQGANQPQHF,TGCAGCGTTGTTCAGGGAGCTAATCAGCCCCAGCATTTT
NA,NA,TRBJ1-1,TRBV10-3,CAISVGMGEKAFF,TGTGCCATCAGTGTCGGTATGGGGGAAAAAGCTTTCTTT
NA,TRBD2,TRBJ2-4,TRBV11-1,CASSSTDSSGGPGNIQYF,TGTGCCAGCAGCTCGACAGATTCTAGCGGGGGGCCGGGAAACATTCAGTACTTC
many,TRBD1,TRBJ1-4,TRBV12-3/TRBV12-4,CASSSPGQGNEKLFF,TGTGCCAGCAGTTCCCCGGGACAGGGTAATGAAAAACTGTTTTTT
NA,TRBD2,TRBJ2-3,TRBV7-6,CASSLVGGAGASDTQYF,TGTGCCAGCAGCTTAGTAGGGGGAGCGGGGGCATCAGATACGCAGTATTTT
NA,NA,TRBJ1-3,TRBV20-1,CSAREASGNTIYF,TGCAGTGCTAGAGAGGCGTCTGGAAACACCATATATTTT
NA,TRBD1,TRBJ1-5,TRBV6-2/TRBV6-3,CASTWDSLNQPQHF,TGTGCCAGCACCTGGGACAGCCTTAATCAGCCCCAGCATTTT
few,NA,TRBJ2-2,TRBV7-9,CASSLSGVLSTGELFF,TGTGCCAGCAGCTTATCAGGGGTACTTAGCACCGGGGAGCTGTTTTTT
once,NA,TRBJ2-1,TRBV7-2,CASSWGGRGHNEQFF,TGTGCCAGCAGCTGGGGTGGCAGAGGACACAATGAGCAGTTCTTC
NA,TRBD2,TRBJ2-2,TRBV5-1,CDSSSQLAANTGELFF,TGCGACAGCAGCTCTCAACTAGCGGCGAACACCGGGGAGCTGTTTTTT
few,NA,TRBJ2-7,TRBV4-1,CASSQGAQGRRVAYEQYF,TGCGCCAGCAGCCAAGGGGCCCAGGGGCGGAGAGTCGCCTACGAGCAGTACTTC
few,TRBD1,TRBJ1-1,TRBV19,CASSLTGFGTEAFF,TGTGCCAGTAGTTTGACAGGGTTCGGCACTGAAGCTTTCTTT
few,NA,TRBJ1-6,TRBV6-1,CASHPTEGKTYNSPLHF,TGTGCCAGCCATCCGACCGAGGGAAAGACCTATAATTCACCCCTCCACTTT
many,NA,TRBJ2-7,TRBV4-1,CASSQFRTGPRQYF,TGCGCCAGCAGCCAATTCCGTACGGGACCTCGGCAGTACTTC
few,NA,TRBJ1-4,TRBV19,CASSWDRVATNEKLFF,TGTGCCAGTAGTTGGGATCGAGTTGCAACTAATGAAAAACTGTTTTTT
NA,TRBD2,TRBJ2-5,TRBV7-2,CASSQEGLEETQYF,TGTGCCAGCAGCCAGGAGGGACTAGAAGAGACCCAGTACTTC
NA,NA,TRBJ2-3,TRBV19,CASSIRAGTDTQYF,TGTGCCAGTAGTATACGGGCGGGTACAGATACGCAGTATTTT
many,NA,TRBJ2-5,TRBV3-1,CASSQGSQETQYF,TGTGCCAGCAGCCAGGGCAGCCAAGAGACCCAGTACTTC
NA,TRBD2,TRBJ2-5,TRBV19,CASSMTSLGTRYF,TGTGCCAGTAGTATGACTAGCCTGGGGACGAGGTACTTC
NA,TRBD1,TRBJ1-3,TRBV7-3,CASSRGQGNGNTIYF,TGTGCCAGCAGCAGGGGACAGGGCAACGGAAACACCATATATTTT
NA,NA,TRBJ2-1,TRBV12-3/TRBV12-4,CASTIGGGASNEQFF,TGTGCCAGCACTATCGGAGGGGGGGCGAGCAATGAGCAGTTCTTC
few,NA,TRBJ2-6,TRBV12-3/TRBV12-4,CASSADQRANVLTF,TGTGCCAGCAGTGCCGACCAGCGGGCCAACGTCCTGACTTTC
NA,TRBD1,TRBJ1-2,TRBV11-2,CASSLVWVSDRGRHGYTF,TGTGCCAGCAGCTTAGTATGGGTGTCCGACAGGGGAAGACATGGCTACACCTTC
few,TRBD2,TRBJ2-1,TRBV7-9,CASSTSPGLAGGYNEQFF,TGTGCCAGCAGCACTAGCCCGGGACTAGCGGGGGGTTACAATGAGCAGTTCTTC
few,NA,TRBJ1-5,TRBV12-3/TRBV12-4,CASSHDRNNQPQHF,TGTGCCAGCAGCCATGACAGGAACAATCAGCCCCAGCATTTT
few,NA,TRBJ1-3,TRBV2,CACAREIVGNTIYF,TGTGCTTGCGCAAGGGAGATAGTTGGAAACACCATATATTTT
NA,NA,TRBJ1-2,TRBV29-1,CSVVTLQGDGYTF,TGCAGCGTTGTAACTCTACAAGGGGATGGCTACACCTTC
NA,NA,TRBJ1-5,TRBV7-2,CASSHRPGQGLGPQHF,TGTGCCAGCAGTCATAGACCGGGACAAGGGCTCGGGCCCCAGCATTTT
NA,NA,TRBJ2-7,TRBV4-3,CASSQRAVGLQGEQYF,TGCGCCAGCAGCCAGAGGGCTGTGGGGCTCCAGGGCGAGCAGTACTTC
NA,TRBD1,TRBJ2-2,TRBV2,CASSPDRAGTGELFF,TGTGCCAGCAGTCCTGACAGGGCCGGCACCGGGGAGCTGTTTTTT
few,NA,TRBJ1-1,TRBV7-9,CASGSMNTEAFF,TGTGCCAGCGGGAGCATGAACACTGAAGCTTTCTTT
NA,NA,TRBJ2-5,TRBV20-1,CSASRTAKETQYF,TGCAGTGCAAGCCGGACAGCGAAAGAGACCCAGTACTTC
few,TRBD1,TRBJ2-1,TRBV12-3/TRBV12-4,CASSLALRATGGSEQFF,TGTGCCAGCAGTTTAGCGCTAAGGGCGACAGGGGGCAGTGAGCAGTTCTTC
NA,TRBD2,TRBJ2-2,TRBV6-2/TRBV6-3,CASSPPGLAGVVGELFF,TGTGCCAGCAGTCCACCGGGACTAGCGGGGGTCGTCGGGGAGCTGTTTTTT
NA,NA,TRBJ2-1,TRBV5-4,CASSLALQGLKQFF,TGTGCCAGCAGCTTGGCTTTACAGGGATTAAAGCAGTTCTTC
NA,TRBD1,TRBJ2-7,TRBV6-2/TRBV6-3,CASTGGAYEQYF,TGTGCCAGTACAGGGGGAGCCTACGAGCAGTACTTC
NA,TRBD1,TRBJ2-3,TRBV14,CASSQDYLTGGDRYF,TGTGCCAGCAGCCAAGATTATTTGACAGGGGGCGATCGGTATTTT
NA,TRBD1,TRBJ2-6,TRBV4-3,CASSQEGAARGKIGANVLTF,TGCGCCAGCAGCCAAGAGGGGGCGGCCAGGGGGAAGATTGGGGCCAACGTCCTGACTTTC
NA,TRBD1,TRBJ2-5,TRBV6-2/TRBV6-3,CASTLSTGPVGTQYF,TGTGCCAGCACCTTATCGACAGGGCCGGTGGGGACCCAGTACTTC
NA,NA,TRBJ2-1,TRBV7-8,CASSPREEGLTNEQFF,TGTGCCAGCAGCCCACGGGAAGAGGGGCTGACTAATGAGCAGTTCTTC
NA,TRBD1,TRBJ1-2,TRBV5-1,CASSLGFAGQGVYGYTF,TGCGCCAGCAGCTTGGGATTTGCTGGACAGGGTGTTTATGGCTACACCTTC
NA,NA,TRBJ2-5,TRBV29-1,CSVEGPGILTQYF,TGCAGCGTTGAAGGTCCGGGGATTTTGACCCAGTACTTC
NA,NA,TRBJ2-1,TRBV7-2,CASSSPGAGSYNEQFF,TGTGCCAGCAGTTCCCCAGGGGCGGGCTCCTACAATGAGCAGTTCTTC
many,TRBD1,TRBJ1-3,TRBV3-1,CASSRQTGVPGNTIYF,TGTGCCAGCAGCCGCCAGACAGGGGTCCCAGGAAACACCATATATTTT
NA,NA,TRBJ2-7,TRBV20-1,CSARDQPGDYEQYF,TGCAGTGCTAGAGATCAGCCGGGGGACTACGAGCAGTACTTC